This record concerns one T cell receptor (beta chain) sequence. This clonotype occurred a few times. It has no known antigen specificity. The sample holds no much larger clone one base away, and base qualities are not on file. Library preparation employed 5' RACE. A second PCR of roughly 7 to 12 cycles was run with a J-beta primer mix and a sample-barcoded 5' primer. A unique molecular identifier was introduced onto each TCR beta cDNA molecule by a template-switch 5' adaptor carrying 12 random nucleotides. Each sample yielded at least 2.5 million CDR3-containing paired-end reads. First-strand cDNA was synthesized from all RNA with the Mint cDNA synthesis kit, primed by a TRBC-specific oligonucleotide. Following uracil-DNA glycosylase treatment, a first 18-cycle PCR with universal primers M1SS and BC2_uni_R was performed on all cDNA. As for the authors' bioinformatics: Each sample was normalized by randomly selecting 1 million high-quality reads, each carrying a distinct molecular identifier. Instead of being binned into consensus sequences, reads that shared molecular identifiers were thrown out. MiTCR, with a Q25 quality threshold and the strictest error-elimination algorithm, was used for CDR3 identification, clonotype clustering and error correction. A nonparametric unseen species model with Euler transformation was used to estimate a lower bound on total TCR beta diversity. TCRdb handled the public reads itself, with Q25 trimming in fastp and clone calling in MiXCR, and kept productive beta chains. Rows with a matching CDR3 protein are joined into one entry that keeps the most common DNA and genes. The V and J calls were determined by TCRdb, not by the authors. The sample yields 1.8 million or so distinct CDR3 sequences; roughly two fifths were counted once. The ten top clones hold roughly 24% of the sample.

Donors were under 40 systemically healthy Caucasian individuals from Russia aged roughly 6 to 100 years. About 10 milliliters of peripheral blood were collected from each donor into EDTA-treated Vacutainer tubes. PBMCs were isolated by Ficoll-Paque density-gradient centrifugation, with at least 6 million obtained per sample. Total RNA was extracted from PBMCs with Trizol reagent, with at least 6 micrograms obtained per sample. Naive CD45RAhigh/CD27high T cell percentages were measured by flow cytometry on a PBMC aliquot from every donor. The sample is drawn from a study of blood T cells in healthy people across ages (dated by TCRdb to 2014 to 2015). Some background on the complete study: In model experiments, roughly one uniquely barcoded TCR beta cDNA molecule per two T cells was captured by template switching. The donors were divided into four age groups: young (average around 16 years), middle-aged (approximately 41), aged (62) and long-lived (approximately 74). The study analyzed two additional independent replicas of 1 million unique cDNA reads from the same blood draw for two donors, one aged 18 to 30 and one aged 80 or older. To avoid experimental bias, donors of different ages were distributed randomly across sequencing lanes. The study measured age-related changes in TCR beta repertoire diversity using deep sequencing normalized with unique cDNA molecular identifiers.

Germline trimming: 5 bases from V, 3 bases from J; junction bases outside gene matches: 15. The CDR3 covers 19 residues, taking in both the cysteine and the phenylalanine. The sequence is cut down to CDR3 DNA, 57 bases in frame from base 1. CDR1 SGHTA and CDR2 FQGNSA are derived from the germline V gene. Broad study findings and their caveats: Because the CMV infection status of the donors was unknown, age-related changes in expanded clonotypes may potentially have been confounded. There was a strong correlation between observed TCR beta diversity and the percentage of naive T cells measured by flow cytometry. Bulk unsorted PBMC profiling prevented conclusive comparison of naive and antigen-experienced compartments. Observed TCR beta diversity per million T cells fell roughly linearly with age, and a significant reduction was already apparent by age about 43. Compared with the aged group, more naive CD4+ T cells, fewer expanded clones and increased TCR diversity were shown by the long-lived group, suggesting age selection. Estimates of total diversity from one million sequenced T cells were regarded as lower bounds and underestimates.

Material: blood. The sequence links TRBV7-2 to TRBJ2-3, and TRBD1 aligns with 12 junction nucleotides. This TCR derives from a human donor in good health. The sequenced DNA: TGTGCCAGCAGCACTCGGGACAGGGGGCTCCACTGGCATACAGATACGCAGTATTTT. It translates to CASSTRDRGLHWHTDTQYF.